The rows below give T cell receptor beta chains drawn from one sample of a study of identical twins. TCRdb reprocessed the 5' RACE reads with MiXCR, giving one entry per CDR3 protein. This sample has 310,000 or so distinct CDR3 sequences, with less than 9% found just once. The sample also formed part of further work on yellow fever vaccine responses in identical twins.

Sequencing was done on a sample of memory (CD45RO+) T cells sorted from blood. These receptor sequences come from a woman under 30 in good health. Both conserved end residues are part of each CDR3. The D gene is left open where the match is weak. Only part of the rows carry a size: once, few, many, or a class if the clone is expanded.

J,V,D,size,DNA,CDR3
TRBJ2-5,TRBV24-1,TRBD1,NA,TGTGCCACCAGTGGGTCAGGGGGCCAAGAGACCCAGTACTTC,CATSGSGGQETQYF
TRBJ1-1,TRBV11-2,NA,many,TGTGCCAGCAGCTTAATATCTCGCGGGGACACTGAAGCTTTCTTT,CASSLISRGDTEAFF
TRBJ2-7,TRBV28,TRBD2,NA,TGTGCCAGCAGTTTTTGGAGGACTAGCGACTACGAGCAGTACTTC,CASSFWRTSDYEQYF
TRBJ2-1,TRBV6-2/TRBV6-3,TRBD2,many,TGTGCCAGCAGTTACGAGGCTAGCGGGGGGAATGAGCAGTTCTTC,CASSYEASGGNEQFF
TRBJ2-3,TRBV27,NA,NA,TGTGCCAGCAGTTTACTTGGCAGTGGGTCAGATACGCAGTATTTT,CASSLLGSGSDTQYF
TRBJ2-1,TRBV29-1,NA,many,TGCAGCGTTGAAGAAATTCGGGGGCCCGGAGGGTGGCAGTTCTTC,CSVEEIRGPGGWQFF
TRBJ2-1,TRBV6-1,TRBD2,many,TGTGCCAGCAGTGAAGCCCGGGGGGGCTTCAATGAGCAGTTCTTC,CASSEARGGFNEQFF
TRBJ2-7,TRBV7-2,TRBD2,few,TGTGCCAGCAGCCCCCTCCTAGCGGGAGTTTTCTACGAGCAGTACTTC,CASSPLLAGVFYEQYF
TRBJ2-1,TRBV2,NA,few,TGTGCCAGCAGTGAGGGGTCAGGGGCCGGATTAGGTAGGTTCTTC,CASSEGSGAGLGRFF
TRBJ2-1,TRBV2,TRBD2,many,TGTGCCAGCAGGGCCACTAGCGGGGGGGCAATAGGGAATGAGCAGTTCTTC,CASRATSGGAIGNEQFF
TRBJ2-2,TRBV7-3,NA,many,TGTGCCAGCAGCCGAGACTTCAGCACCGGGGAGCTGTTTTTT,CASSRDFSTGELFF
TRBJ2-5,TRBV20-1,NA,few,TGCGGGGCTAGCGAAGGCCAAGAGACCCAGTACTTC,CGASEGQETQYF
TRBJ2-1,TRBV6-4,NA,NA,TGTGCCAGCAGTGGTGAGCAGGGGAATGAGCAGTTCTTC,CASSGEQGNEQFF
TRBJ1-3,TRBV28,NA,many,TGTGCCAGCAGCCGGGGACGCAACGTCGGAAACACCATATATTTT,CASSRGRNVGNTIYF